This entry is about one T cell receptor (beta chain). Antigen specificity is unknown. The ends were cut back, 0 bases at V and 16 bases at J, with 12 bases in the middle. The CDR3 has 12 residues. Germline-derived CDR1 and CDR2 are MNHNY and SVGAGI (reference sequence). Measured with immunoSEQ multiplex PCR; TCRdb has only the in-frame clones, and not every one. There are around 61,000 clones in the sample; roughly 90% occur only once, and around 25% lies in the top ten. These data belong to a study of OX40 agonist ivuxolimab in advanced cancers. Study-wide context: Patients received ivuxolimab, an agonistic anti-OX40 (CD134) antibody. Three partial responders included one hepatocellular carcinoma patient and two cutaneous melanoma patients.

The study, taken as a whole, reports: Clonal expansion was seen in CD4+ and CD8+ blood T cells by week 6 at 0.1 to 3.0 mg/kg.

The receptor was isolated from an adult with an advanced solid tumor such as melanoma, head and neck, liver or kidney cancer. The gene calls are TRBV6-6 and TRBJ1-4, with TRBD1 as a possible D gene (6 bases). The starting material was CD4+ or CD8+ T cells sorted from blood, obtained in a trial of the OX40 agonist ivuxolimab. The CDR3 DNA reads as TGTGCCAGCAGTTACTCCAAGGGACATGAGTTTTTT. It is translated as CASSYSKGHEFF.